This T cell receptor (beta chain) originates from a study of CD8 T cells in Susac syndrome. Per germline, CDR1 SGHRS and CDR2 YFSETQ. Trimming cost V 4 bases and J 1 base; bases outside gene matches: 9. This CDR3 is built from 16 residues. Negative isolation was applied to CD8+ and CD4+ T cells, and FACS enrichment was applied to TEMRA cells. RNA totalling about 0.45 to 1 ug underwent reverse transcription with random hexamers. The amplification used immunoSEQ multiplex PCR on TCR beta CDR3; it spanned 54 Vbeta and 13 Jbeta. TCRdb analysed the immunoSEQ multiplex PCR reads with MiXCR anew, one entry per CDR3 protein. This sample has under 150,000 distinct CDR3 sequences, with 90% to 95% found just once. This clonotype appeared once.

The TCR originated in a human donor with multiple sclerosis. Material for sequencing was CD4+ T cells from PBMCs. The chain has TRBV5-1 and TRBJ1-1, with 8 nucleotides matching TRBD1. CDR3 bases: TGCGCCAGCAGCCGACAGGGGATGGAAACGAACACTGAAGCTTTCTTT. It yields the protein CASSRQGMETNTEAFF.